This T cell receptor beta chain was sequenced during a study of breast tumors, draining lymph nodes, adjacent tissues. Regarding the study as a whole: Luminal-like breast cancer showed significantly greater tumor-nontumor repertoire similarity than basal-like breast cancer did. The data were judged consistent with most tumor T cells coming from lymph node and expanding in tumor. Compared with lymph nodes, tumors were less diverse; compared with nontumor tissue, more.

This clonotype was detected many times. Its antigen is currently unknown. The germline V gene encodes CDR1 DFQATT and CDR2 SNEGSKA (reference sequence). V was pared by 0 bases and J by 6 bases, with 12 bases between. This CDR3 region has 15 residues. Breast cancer patients provided tissue from their axillary draining lymph nodes. MiXCR was run by TCRdb on the multiplex PCR reads, yielding one entry per CDR3 protein. The repertoire has over 200,000 distinct CDR3 sequences, roughly 32% of them found once; the top ten carry around 1.4%. The genes are TRBV20-1 and TRBJ1-6, with D possibly being TRBD1 (6 bases). The sequence was obtained from a female donor with breast cancer. Some clones in this sample may be carry-over from other donors' samples. The sequenced sample consisted of axillary lymph node tissue. The CDR3 protein is CSARDRGGLNSPLHF. In DNA form, the CDR3 reads TGCAGTGCTAGAGATAGGGGGGGGCTTAATTCACCCCTCCACTTT.